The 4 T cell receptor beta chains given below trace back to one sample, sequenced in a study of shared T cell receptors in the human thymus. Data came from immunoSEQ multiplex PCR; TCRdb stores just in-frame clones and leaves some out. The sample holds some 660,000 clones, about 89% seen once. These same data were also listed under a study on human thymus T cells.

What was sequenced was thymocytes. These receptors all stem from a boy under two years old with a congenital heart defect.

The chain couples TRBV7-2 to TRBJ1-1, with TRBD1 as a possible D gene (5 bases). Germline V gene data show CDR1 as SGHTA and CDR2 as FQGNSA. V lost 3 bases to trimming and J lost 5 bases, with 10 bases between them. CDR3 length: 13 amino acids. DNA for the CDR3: TGTGCCAGCAGCTTCCCGGGGGGGACTGAAGCTTTCTTT. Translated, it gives CASSFPGGTEAFF.

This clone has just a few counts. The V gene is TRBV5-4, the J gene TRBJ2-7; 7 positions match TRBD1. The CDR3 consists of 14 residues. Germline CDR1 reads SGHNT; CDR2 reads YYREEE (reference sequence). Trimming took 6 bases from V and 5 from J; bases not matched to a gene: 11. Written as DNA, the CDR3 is TGTGCCAGCACCGAATCTACAGGGGTTGACGAGCAGTACTTC. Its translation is CASTESTGVDEQYF.

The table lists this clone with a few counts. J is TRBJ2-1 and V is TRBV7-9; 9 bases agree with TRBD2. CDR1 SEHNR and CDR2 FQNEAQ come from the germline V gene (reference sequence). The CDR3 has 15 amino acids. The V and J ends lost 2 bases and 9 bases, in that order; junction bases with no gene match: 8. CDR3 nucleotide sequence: TGTGCCAGCAGCTTAAGGCTAGCGGGAATCGGTGAGCAGTTCTTC. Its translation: CASSLRLAGIGEQFF.

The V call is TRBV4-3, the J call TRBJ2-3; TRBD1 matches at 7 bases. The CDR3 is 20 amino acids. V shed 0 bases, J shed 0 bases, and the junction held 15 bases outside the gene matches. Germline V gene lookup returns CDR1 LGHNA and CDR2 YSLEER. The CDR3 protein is CASSQETGQISGTSTDTQYF. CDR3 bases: TGCGCCAGCAGCCAAGAAACGGGACAGATCTCAGGCACTAGCACAGATACGCAGTATTTT.